This T cell receptor beta chain was sequenced in a study of blood T cell repertoires in COVID-19. Study-wide background: Samples taken during acute and convalescent COVID-19 were collected in the United States, Italy and Spain.

TCRdb's table, derived via immunoSEQ multiplex PCR, lists solely in-frame clones and lacks some. The sample carries more than 95,000 clones, approximately 82% recorded once. This clone has a handful of counts. The CDR3 is 16 amino acids. Trimming shortened V by 7 bases and J by 7 bases, and 23 bases separated the two germline ends. CDR1 is SGHAT and CDR2 is FQDESV in the germline V gene (reference sequence). Sequenced input: peripheral blood. The V call is TRBV11-1, the J call TRBJ2-1; D perhaps matches TRBD2 (6 bases). The sequence was obtained from a man in his sixties with acute or convalescent COVID-19. The CDR3 region is CASTLRRGSSGNEQFF. For the CDR3, the DNA is TGTGCCAGCACCCTCCGGAGGGGCTCCTCTGGAAATGAGCAGTTCTTC.